This T cell receptor (beta chain) was sequenced during a study of Ad26.COV2.S vaccination and SARS-CoV-2 variants. Overall study context: The donor belonged to the COV1001 Ad26.COV2.S trial arm. In the study, Ad26.COV2.S was injected intramuscularly once, or twice 56 days apart. General observations from the study: The study found similar non-spike TCR breadth in vaccine and placebo recipients.

The CDR3 loop spans 14 amino acids. The ends lost 2 bases at V and 2 bases at J; junction bases unmatched: 2. Germline CDR1 is SGDLS and CDR2 is YYNGEE. The treatment here: around 19 received Ad26.COV2.S at low or high dose, single or two shots; 5 received placebo; per-sample allocation not given. On day 63 after the first injection, vaccine and placebo recipients gave samples. The shot given was an Ad26 vector that makes Wuhan-strain SARS-CoV-2 spike. Libraries were prepared by immunoSEQ multiplex PCR; TCRdb keeps only in-frame clonotypes and omits some of them. This sample has more than 300,000 clones, with approximately 80% found just once. On this clone: Antigen unknown.

The sample consisted of peripheral blood, taken in a trial of Ad26.COV2.S vaccine versus placebo. The chain uses TRBV9 and TRBJ1-1; 8 nucleotides agree with TRBD1. This clonotype was obtained from a person between 18 and 59 years old who received the Ad26.COV2.S COVID-19 vaccine or a placebo. The CDR3 loop is CASSVDRANTEAFF. DNA of the CDR3: TGTGCCAGCAGCGTGGACAGGGCCAACACTGAAGCTTTCTTT. The whole variable domain, filled in from reference TRBV9 and TRBJ1-1, reads DSGVTQTPKHLITATGQRVTLRCSPRSGDLSVYWYQQSLDQGLQFLIQYYNGEERAKGNILERFSAQQFPDLHSELNLSSLELGDSALYFCASSVDRANTEAFFGQGTRLTVV.